This T cell receptor (beta chain) appears in the sequencing data of a study of cytomegalovirus exposure and HLA in healthy donors. This CDR3 is 19 amino acids long. V was pared by 5 bases and J by 3 bases, with 19 bases of the junction left unmatched. Germline-derived CDR1 and CDR2 are SEHNR and FQNEAQ (reference sequence). Profiled with immunoSEQ multiplex PCR; TCRdb holds only in-frame clones, not every one. The sample lists 70,000 to 75,000 clones; about 94% were seen once. Broader study findings: Despite most TCR sequences being rare, some public TCRs occurred in many donors. Clusters of TCRs from the first cohort tended to co-occur in the approximately 120 validation repertoires (as a later analysis found). Reportedly, diagnosis of cytomegalovirus status by the classifier showed high specificity and sensitivity. The study put under 200 TCR beta chains on its list as cytomegalovirus-associated.

A word on this clone: No antigen is known for it.

V gene TRBV7-9 combines with J gene TRBJ2-3, with 8 bases aligning to TRBD2. The receptor comes from a woman aged 18 to 35 in good health and CMV-seronegative. The sequencing sample was made of PBMCs. CDR3 sequence (DNA): TGTGCCAGCAGCCAGAGACTTTCTACCGGGACTAGGGTTACAGATACGCAGTATTTT. Protein: CASSQRLSTGTRVTDTQYF. Full variable domain (rest looked up from reference TRBV7-9 and TRBJ2-3): DTGVSQNPRHKITKRGQNVTFRCDPISEHNRLYWYRQTLGQGPEFLTYFQNEAQLEKSRLLSDRFSAERPKGSFSTLEIQRTEQGDSAMYLCASSQRLSTGTRVTDTQYFGPGTRLTVL.